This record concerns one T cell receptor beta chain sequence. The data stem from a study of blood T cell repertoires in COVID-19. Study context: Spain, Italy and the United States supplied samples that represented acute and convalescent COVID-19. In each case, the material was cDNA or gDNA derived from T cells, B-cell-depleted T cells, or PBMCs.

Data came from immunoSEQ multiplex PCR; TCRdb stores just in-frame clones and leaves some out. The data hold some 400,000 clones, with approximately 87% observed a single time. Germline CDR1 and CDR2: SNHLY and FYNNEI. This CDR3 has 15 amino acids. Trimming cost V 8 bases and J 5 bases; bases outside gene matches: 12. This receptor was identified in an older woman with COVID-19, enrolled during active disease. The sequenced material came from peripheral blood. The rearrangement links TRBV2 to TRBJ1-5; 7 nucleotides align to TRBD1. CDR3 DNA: TGTGCCAGCTACTCAGGGGAGACAGGGTATCAGCCCCAGCATTTT. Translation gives CASYSGETGYQPQHF. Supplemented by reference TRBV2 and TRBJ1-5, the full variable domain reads EPEVTQTPSHQVTQMGQEVILRCVPISNHLYFYWYRQILGQKVEFLVSFYNNEISEKSEIFDDQFSVERPDGSNFTLKIRSTKLEDSAMYFCASYSGETGYQPQHFGDGTRLSIL.